This is a list of T cell receptor beta chains from one sample in a study of blood T cell repertoires in COVID-19. Some clones are missing from TCRdb's copy, which holds only in-frame ones; the method was immunoSEQ multiplex PCR. The table lists 60,000 to 75,000 clones, around 86% of them singletons. The material sequenced was peripheral blood. These receptors were obtained from a man between 50 and 59 years old with active COVID-19. CDR3s include the opening cysteine and the closing phenylalanine or tryptophan. D genes are given only for firm matches. Clone sizes are given selectively: once, few, many, or a class where the clone is expanded.

>-|TRBD1|TRBJ2-6|TRBV5-1
TGCGCCAGCAGCTTGGATGACAGGGGGCGGACTGGGGCCAACGTCCTGACTTTC
CASSLDDRGRTGANVLTF
>-|TRBD1|TRBJ1-2|TRBV5-4
TGTGCCAGCACCCTTACAGGGGATGGCTATGGCTACACCTTC
CASTLTGDGYGYTF
>-|-|TRBJ2-3|TRBV5-4
TGTGCCAGCAGCCAGGACGCCCAGCGGCGAGATACGCAGTATTTT
CASSQDAQRRDTQYF
>-|-|TRBJ1-5|TRBV6-5
TGTGCCAGCAGTTACTCAGGGAGAAATCAGCCCCAGCATTTT
CASSYSGRNQPQHF
>-|-|TRBJ1-2|TRBV5-1
TGCGCCAGCAGTCCTCGACAGAATCAGAATGGCTACACCTTC
CASSPRQNQNGYTF
>-|-|TRBJ2-1|TRBV9
TGTGCCAGCAGCCTACGGACAGCCAACAATGAGCAGTTCTTC
CASSLRTANNEQFF
>-|-|TRBJ1-1|TRBV6-5
TGTGCCAGCGAGGAAACGGGCGGGGGCACTGAAGCTTTCTTT
CASEETGGGTEAFF
>-|-|TRBJ1-3|TRBV2
TGTGCCAGCAGTGAAGTTCGGAGCTCTGGAAACACCATATATTTT
CASSEVRSSGNTIYF
>once|-|TRBJ2-1|TRBV28
TGTGCCAGCAGCACAGCATTATCCTACAATGAGCAGTTCTTC
CASSTALSYNEQFF
>-|TRBD1|TRBJ2-1|TRBV20-1
TGCAGTGCTAATGACAGGGCAAGCTACAATGAGCAGTTCTTC
CSANDRASYNEQFF
>few|-|TRBJ1-2|TRBV10-1
TGCGCCAGCAGTGAACGGGTTCATGGCTACACCTTC
CASSERVHGYTF
>-|TRBD2|TRBJ2-2|TRBV5-4
TGTGCCAGCAGCAGTAGCGGGGGGGCCTACACCGGGGAGCTGTTTTTT
CASSSSGGAYTGELFF
>-|-|TRBJ2-7|TRBV5-8
TGTGCCAGCAGCCGAAGAACGGAGGTGCAGTACTTC
CASSRRTEVQYF
>few|-|TRBJ2-7|TRBV6-5
TGTGCCAGTTCCCAACAGGACATCTACGAGCAGTACTTC
CASSQQDIYEQYF
>-|-|TRBJ1-1|TRBV5-6
TGTGCCAGCAGCCTTAGGGGTGCAGCTTTCTTT
CASSLRGAAFF
>-|TRBD1|TRBJ1-1|TRBV15
TGTGCCACCAGCCCTCGATTGGGACAGATGAACACTGAAGCTTTCTTT
CATSPRLGQMNTEAFF
>-|TRBD1|TRBJ1-2|TRBV28
TGTGCCACCACAGGGGATGGCTACACCTTC
CATTGDGYTF
>-|-|TRBJ1-6|TRBV6-2/TRBV6-3
TGTGCCAGCAGCCTCGGGTCACCCCTCCACTTT
CASSLGSPLHF
>once|-|TRBJ1-1|TRBV7-3
TGTGCCAGCAGCGTAAACAGTGAAGCTTTCTTT
CASSVNSEAFF
>-|-|TRBJ2-7|TRBV11-3
TGTGCCAGCAGCACCGAAGGGGGAGGGTCCTACGAGCAGTACTTC
CASSTEGGGSYEQYF
>-|TRBD1|TRBJ2-3|TRBV27
TGTGCCAGATACGACAGGGGAACAGATACGCAGTATTTT
CARYDRGTDTQYF
>-|-|TRBJ1-4|TRBV20-1
TGCAGTGCTAGTTTAAGGTCATCGGGTGAAAAACTGTTTTTT
CSASLRSSGEKLFF
>once|TRBD1|TRBJ2-7|TRBV19
TGTGCCAGTAGTTCTCCGGGACAGGCCACCTACGAGCAGTACTTC
CASSSPGQATYEQYF
>-|TRBD2|TRBJ2-5|TRBV28
TGTGCCAGCAGCCCCGTGGCGGGGGTCCAAGAGACCCAGTACTTC
CASSPVAGVQETQYF
>-|TRBD1|TRBJ2-7|TRBV7-9
TGTGCCAGCAGCAACCCGGGACAGGGCTACGAGCAGTACTTC
CASSNPGQGYEQYF
>once|-|TRBJ2-1|TRBV29-1
TGCAGCGTTGAAAAGGGGGGGCGCAATGAGCAGTTCTTC
CSVEKGGRNEQFF